What follows are 4 T cell receptor beta chains derived from one specimen sequenced in a study of metastatic and nonmetastatic thyroid tumors. Among the patients, none had received any treatment before thyroid surgery. TCRdb reanalyzed the PCR reads with MiXCR. The sample has under 25,000 clones; about a fifth are singletons. The specimen was blood. These receptors originate from a female donor with papillary thyroid cancer or a benign thyroid nodule (not recorded which). Some clones in this sample may be carry-over from other donors' samples.

This clone has a count of ten or more. J is TRBJ2-1 and V is TRBV18; D unclear. CDR3 length equals 13 residues. V was clipped by 3 bases and J by 7 bases, with 10 bases between them. Germline V gene sequence: CDR1 KGHSH, CDR2 LQKENI. In DNA, the CDR3 is TGTGCCAGCTCACCGTCTGTGTGGAATGAGCAGTTCTTC. Translating it yields CASSPSVWNEQFF.

The chain employs TRBV12-3 or TRBV12-4 and TRBJ1-1, with 10 bases matching TRBD1. V lost 3 bases to trimming and J lost 3 bases; unmatched junction nucleotides: 1. CDR3 length: 14 residues. CDR3 sequence reads: CASSLGQGHTEAFF. CDR3 DNA: TGTGCCAGCAGTTTGGGACAGGGGCACACTGAAGCTTTCTTT.

This clone was recorded at least ten times. The rearrangement uses TRBV4-1 and TRBJ1-1, with unresolved D. V dropped 1 base and J dropped 1 base, with 7 bases sitting between them. Per the germline V gene, CDR1 is MGHRA and CDR2 is YSYEKL. The CDR3 is made up of 14 amino acids. CDR3: CASSQVAGNTEAFF. The DNA of the CDR3 is TGCGCCAGCAGCCAAGTGGCAGGGAACACTGAAGCTTTCTTT.

This clone was seen repeatedly, ten times or more. In DNA form, the CDR3 reads TGCAGCACAGGACAGGGCCGCAATCAGCCCCAGCATTTT. Residues: CSTGQGRNQPQHF. This chain links TRBV29-1 with TRBJ1-5; TRBD1 matches at 8 bases. The V gene's germline CDR1 is SQVTM and CDR2 ANQGSEA. The CDR3 consists of 13 residues. With 8 bases clipped from V and 2 bases from J, the junction kept 5 bases outside the gene matches.